These 5 T cell receptor beta chains were all obtained from the same sample, sequenced in a study of T-cell reconstitution after alpha-beta-depleted transplantation in children. It was with unique molecular identifiers that the TCRbeta library was prepared. TCRdb ran MiXCR on the PCR reads and lists one entry per CDR3 protein. The sample holds approximately 80,000 distinct CDR3 sequences, over 12% seen once. The sample was PBMCs, mostly from graft donor cells, taken 180 days after TCRalphabeta/CD19-depleted stem cell transplant. The source is a male patient between 2 and 10 years old who had a stem cell transplant for acute lymphoblastic leukemia, so the T cells may come from the graft donor.

This clonotype occurred many times. V gene TRBV5-1 combines with J gene TRBJ2-7; TRBD2 aligns across 7 bases. V trimming: 4 bases; J trimming: 7 bases; junction bases outside the gene matches: 14. Germline values: CDR1 SGHRS, CDR2 YFSETQ. This CDR3 region has 15 residues. The CDR3 reads CASSPERGPYDEQYF. The CDR3 region has the DNA TGCGCCAGCAGCCCCGAGCGGGGCCCGTATGATGAGCAGTACTTC.

This clonotype was seen a handful of times. The chain couples TRBV9 to TRBJ1-3, with D perhaps TRBD1 (5 bases). The CDR3 is 14 residues long. The ends were cut back, 0 bases at V and 7 bases at J, with 11 bases in the middle. Germline CDR1 is SGDLS and CDR2 is YYNGEE. The CDR3: CASSVEEGKNTIYF. The CDR3 DNA follows: TGTGCCAGCAGCGTAGAGGAGGGGAAGAACACCATATATTTT.

Many counts were recorded for this clonotype. The chain uses TRBV29-1 and TRBJ2-3; a weak D match, TRBD2 (5 bases). The CDR3 consists of 13 residues. Between the trimmed V and J ends, which lost 7 bases and 3 bases, there was a span of 14 bases. Germline V gene data show CDR1 as SQVTM and CDR2 as ANQGSEA. As DNA, the CDR3 is TGCAGCGCCGGAGGTCAGATGACAGATACGCAGTATTTT. It specifies CSAGGQMTDTQYF.

This clonotype was detected ten times or more. This chain uses TRBV12-3 or TRBV12-4 with TRBJ1-3; no definite D call. Trimming removed 5 bases at V and 3 bases at J, with 14 bases between. The CDR3 contains 15 residues. Here the CDR3 DNA reads TGTGCCAGCAGTCCGAAAAAGCTCTATGGAAACACCATATATTTT. Amino acid sequence: CASSPKKLYGNTIYF.

The chain joins TRBV4-2 to TRBJ1-5, with a weak D call TRBD1 (6 bases). Looked up from germline, CDR1 is LGHNA and CDR2 is YNFKEQ. Trimming removed 6 bases at V and 0 bases at J, with 15 bases between. The CDR3 runs 16 residues. CDR3 sequence (DNA): TGTGCCAGCAGTCTCGGAGGGGGGTATAGCAATCAGCCCCAGCATTTT. It translates to CASSLGGGYSNQPQHF.